The clone carrying this T cell receptor beta chain was recorded once. The CDR3 has 13 amino acids. Looked up from germline, CDR1 is MNHEY and CDR2 is SVGAGI. V dropped 3 bases and J dropped 5 bases, with 10 bases sitting between them. The data were taken from a study of blood T cell repertoires in COVID-19. About the study: Samples of COVID-19 (acute and convalescent) were obtained from the United States, Italy and Spain. PBMCs, B-cell-depleted T cells, or T cells provided the cDNA or gDNA that made up the material.

Libraries were prepared by immunoSEQ multiplex PCR; TCRdb keeps only in-frame clonotypes and omits some of them. The data hold fewer than 350,000 clones, with about nine tenths observed a single time. Cohort assignment relied on participant-reported clinical history. This clonotype was obtained from a woman between 35 and 50 years old with acute COVID-19. The V call is TRBV6-5, the J call TRBJ1-1; D uncertain. Sample: PBMCs or T cells enriched from blood (not recorded which). The CDR3 nucleotides are TGTGCCAGCAGTTATACCCGAGGGACTGAAGCTTTCTTT. Its translation: CASSYTRGTEAFF.